A selection of T cell receptor beta chains follows, all from one sample in a study of blood T cell repertoires in COVID-19. Sequenced by immunoSEQ multiplex PCR; TCRdb stores in-frame clones only, minus some. Of around 140,000 clones in the sample, roughly 84% were seen once. Input material: peripheral blood. These receptors all stem from a man in his thirties or forties with COVID-19, enrolled during active disease. The CDR3 runs from the conserved cysteine through the conserved F or W. The D gene is left open where the match is weak.

>.|TRBV12-3/TRBV12-4|TRBJ2-2
CASSQTALFF
TGTGCCAGCAGCCAAACAGCCCTGTTTTTT
>.|TRBV29-1|TRBJ1-1
CSVVRTEAFF
TGCAGCGTTGTGCGTACTGAAGCTTTCTTT
>.|TRBV7-6|TRBJ1-5
CASSLGQGNQPQHF
TGTGCCAGCAGCTTAGGTCAGGGGAATCAGCCCCAGCATTTT
>.|TRBV27|TRBJ2-2
CASSLRPRAEGKGTGELFF
TGTGCCAGCAGTTTACGGCCCAGGGCTGAAGGTAAAGGCACCGGGGAGCTGTTTTTT
>TRBD1|TRBV7-8|TRBJ2-7
CASSSDRASSEQYF
TGTGCCAGCAGCTCGGACAGGGCGTCCTCCGAGCAGTACTTC
>.|TRBV12-3/TRBV12-4|TRBJ1-1
CASSYREGAEAFF
TGTGCCAGCAGTTACAGGGAGGGGGCTGAAGCTTTCTTT
>.|TRBV4-2|TRBJ2-1
CASSQGQVSHEQFF
TGTGCCAGCAGCCAAGGGCAGGTCTCCCATGAGCAGTTCTTC
>.|TRBV7-9|TRBJ2-1
CASSSPWGGEQFF
TGTGCCAGCAGCTCCCCGTGGGGCGGAGAGCAGTTCTTC
>TRBD1|TRBV4-1|TRBJ2-7
CASSTPGQGYEQYF
TGCGCCAGCAGCACCCCGGGACAGGGCTACGAGCAGTACTTC
>TRBD2|TRBV9|TRBJ2-2
CASSRTSGATGELFF
TGTGCCAGCAGCAGGACTAGCGGGGCCACCGGGGAGCTGTTTTTT
>TRBD2|TRBV18|TRBJ2-7
CASGRTSNEQYF
TGTGCCAGCGGAAGGACTAGTAACGAGCAGTACTTC
>TRBD1|TRBV27|TRBJ1-2
CASSSAGQGAIYGYTF
TGTGCCAGCAGTTCCGCGGGACAGGGGGCGATCTATGGCTACACCTTC
>TRBD2|TRBV15|TRBJ2-5
CATSRDVRASGELPLETQYF
TGTGCCACCAGCAGAGATGTCCGCGCTAGCGGGGAACTCCCTCTCGAGACCCAGTACTTC
>TRBD2|TRBV9|TRBJ2-5
CASSVGASGQETQYF
TGTGCCAGCAGCGTAGGGGCTAGCGGACAAGAGACCCAGTACTTC
>TRBD1|TRBV12-3/TRBV12-4|TRBJ2-7
CASIGGLGDEQYF
TGTGCCAGCATAGGGGGCCTCGGAGACGAGCAGTACTTC
>TRBD1|TRBV19|TRBJ1-3
CASSRTGGSGNTIYF
TGTGCCAGTAGTCGGACAGGGGGCTCTGGAAACACCATATATTTT